The 9 T cell receptor beta chains presented below share a single source sample, sequenced in a study of blood T cells in healthy people across ages. The use of a sample-barcoded 5' primer and a J-beta primer mix characterized a second PCR of 7 to 11 cycles. TCRdb reanalysed the 5' RACE reads using MiXCR and keeps one entry per CDR3 protein. Of fewer than 950,000 distinct CDR3 sequences in the sample, around 34% were seen once. The sample consisted of blood. These receptors originate from a man between 18 and 29 years old in good health.

This sequence joins TRBV20-1 and TRBJ1-1, with D unresolved. CDR1 and CDR2 (germline): DFQATT, SNEGSKA (reference sequence). The length of the CDR3 is 15 residues. V shed 0 bases and J shed 3 bases, with 14 bases lying between them. The CDR3 DNA sequence: TGCAGTGCTAGAGATCTAGCAGATATGGACACTGAAGCTTTCTTT. Protein: CSARDLADMDTEAFF.

The chain joins TRBV20-1 to TRBJ2-5; 8 nucleotides align to TRBD1. Near its end, the DNA agrees better with TRBJ2-7, so the J call may be wrong. Germline V CDR1 and CDR2: DFQATT, SNEGSKA (reference sequence). The CDR3 has 14 amino acids. In nucleotides, the CDR3 is TGCAGTGCTAGGGGGGACAGGACGAAACTCGAGCAGTACTTC. This gives the protein CSARGDRTKLEQYF.

This clonotype was picked up many times. The chain has TRBV20-1 and TRBJ1-2; D is unclear. Germline lookup yields CDR1 DFQATT and CDR2 SNEGSKA (reference sequence). Trimming took off 3 bases at V and 7 bases at J, with 9 bases between the two ends. CDR3 size: 11 residues. The CDR3 here is CSASSSSGYTF. DNA of the CDR3: TGCAGTGCTAGTTCGTCGAGTGGCTACACCTTC.

This clonotype was picked up a small number of times. This chain links TRBV20-1 with TRBJ1-2; 7 bases fit TRBD1. The V gene's germline CDR1 is DFQATT and CDR2 SNEGSKA (reference sequence). The CDR3 is made up of 19 amino acids. Trimming took 3 bases from V and 1 from J; bases not matched to a gene: 20. CDR3 in DNA: TGCAGTGCTAGTATCGTGCTGGGAGGCACAGGGGCCTTTAACTATGGCTACACCTTC. Translated: CSASIVLGGTGAFNYGYTF.

This clonotype has just a few counts. The chain has TRBV2 and TRBJ2-3; 9 nucleotides line up with TRBD2. CDR3 length equals 15 residues. V lost 3 bases, J lost 6 bases, and 7 bases stayed unmatched. Germline V gene lookup returns CDR1 SNHLY and CDR2 FYNNEI. The CDR3 DNA reads as TGTGCCAGCAGTGACGGCGGGGGGGTGGGGGATACGCAGTATTTT. Its translation: CASSDGGGVGDTQYF.

This chain's CDR3 is CASSMLPGQGSPLHF. The CDR3 DNA is TGTGCCAGCAGCATGCTACCGGGACAGGGTTCACCCCTCCACTTT. The V and J genes are TRBV7-2 and TRBJ1-6; 9 bases are a match to TRBD1. The germline V gene has CDR1 SGHTA and CDR2 FQGNSA. J was trimmed by 9 bases and V by 5 bases; bases with no gene match: 8. This CDR3 region has 15 residues.

This clonotype was seen at least ten times. The chain links TRBV25-1 to TRBJ1-2, with a possible D match to TRBD1 (5 bases). The CDR3 covers 16 residues. Looked up from germline, CDR1 is MGHDK and CDR2 is SYGVNS. V was shortened by 8 bases and J by 2 bases, with 21 bases between the two germline ends. The CDR3 protein is CASFGGSEVGNYGYTF. The CDR3 DNA sequence: TGTGCCAGCTTTGGGGGGAGCGAAGTAGGGAACTATGGCTACACCTTC.

The rearrangement links TRBV28 to TRBJ1-5; D unresolved. Trimming removed 5 bases from V and 0 bases from J, with 11 bases in between. Germline V gene lookup returns CDR1 MDHEN and CDR2 SYDVKM. This CDR3 is built from 15 residues. CDR3 bases: TGTGCCAGCAGTCTCCAAGAGACTAGCAATCAGCCCCAGCATTTT. Amino acid sequence: CASSLQETSNQPQHF. Filled out from reference TRBV28 and TRBJ1-5, the complete variable domain reads DVKVTQSSRYLVKRTGEKVFLECVQDMDHENMFWYRQDPGLGLRLIYFSYDVKMKEKGDIPEGYSVSREKKERFSLILESASTNQTSMYLCASSLQETSNQPQHFGDGTRLSIL.

The rearrangement uses TRBV7-8 and TRBJ1-6; D is possibly TRBD1 (5 bases). The V gene lost 8 bases and the J gene lost 0 bases, with 11 bases spanning the gap. CDR1 and CDR2 from the germline V gene are SGHVS and FQNEAQ. The CDR3 has 15 amino acids. The CDR3 region is CASLGGSSYNSPLHF. CDR3 bases: TGTGCCAGCCTGGGGGGGAGCTCCTATAATTCACCCCTCCACTTT.